Each of the 2 T cell receptor beta chains below was sequenced from the same sample in a study of T cell responses to AZD1222 COVID-19 vaccine. Repertoires were generated with immunoSEQ multiplex PCR, while TCRdb's copy carries only in-frame clones and drops some. The sample has about 180,000 clones, about nine tenths seen once; the top ten hold 1.5% to 2%. Sequencing was performed on peripheral blood, taken 28 days after the second AZD1222 dose. Receptors were obtained from an adult who received the AZD1222 COVID-19 vaccine.

The chain combines TRBV5-6 with TRBJ2-1; D is possibly TRBD1 (6 bases). This CDR3 region has 15 residues. Germline V gene lookup returns CDR1 SGHDT and CDR2 YYEEEE. Trimming shortened V by 2 bases and J by 5 bases, and 14 bases separated the two germline ends. DNA of the CDR3: TGTGCCAGCAGCTTTCGGACAGCCGGAAACAATGAGCAGTTCTTC. This codes for CASSFRTAGNNEQFF.

The rearrangement uses TRBV21-1 and TRBJ2-7; TRBD1, as called in the table, went unchecked against the DNA. TRBV21-1 is designated a pseudogene. The CDR3 has 16 residues. This CDR3 reads CASSTAGQEPSYEQYF. CDR3 sequence (DNA): TGTGCCAGCAGCACCGCAGGACAGGAGCCATCCTACGAGCAGTACTTC.